These T cell receptor beta chains were read from a single sample in a study of blood T cells in healthy people across ages. TCRdb passed the 5' RACE reads through MiXCR, listing each CDR3 protein once. The sample yields some 640,000 distinct CDR3 sequences, 25% to 35% seen once. The sequenced material came from blood. The source is an elderly woman in good health. Each CDR3 is given with its conserved first and last residue. D genes are given only for firm matches. Expanded clones are given a class, and other clones once, few, many or no size at all.

TRBV20-1,TRBJ2-5,many,NA,TGCAGTGCCCCCTGGGTTTCCCAAGAGACCCAGTACTTC,CSAPWVSQETQYF
TRBV2,TRBJ1-2,NA,TRBD1,TGTGCCAGCAGCCCGGGACAGCGACCAAACTATGGCTACACCTTC,CASSPGQRPNYGYTF
TRBV20-1,TRBJ2-7,many,TRBD1,TGCAGTGCTCTGGATGAGACAGGGAGCGAGCAGTACTTC,CSALDETGSEQYF
TRBV28,TRBJ1-2,few,TRBD1,TGTGCCAGCATTCCTCCCGGGACAGATGGCTACACCTTC,CASIPPGTDGYTF
TRBV15,TRBJ2-7,many,NA,TGTGCCACCAGCAGAGATCCACCACAGGGAAGGGACGAGCAGTACTTC,CATSRDPPQGRDEQYF
TRBV29-1,TRBJ2-2,NA,NA,TGCAGCGTTCTTACTCCCGGAATCACCGGGGAGCTGTTTTTT,CSVLTPGITGELFF
TRBV5-1,TRBJ2-1,many,TRBD2,TGCGCCAGCAGCTTGGAGCGGGGGGGCTGGAATGAGCAGTTCTTC,CASSLERGGWNEQFF
TRBV12-3/TRBV12-4,TRBJ2-7,many,NA,TGTGCCAGCAGGATGGGGGACTACGAGCAGTACTTC,CASRMGDYEQYF
TRBV7-8,TRBJ2-7,NA,NA,TGTGCCAGCAGCTTAGCCTACATGGGAGAGTTGGGCTACGAGCAGTACTTC,CASSLAYMGELGYEQYF
TRBV30,TRBJ2-3,many,NA,TGTGCCTGGAGTGAAAGTTACCGCACAGATACGCAGTATTTT,CAWSESYRTDTQYF
TRBV7-9,TRBJ2-7,many,TRBD1,TGTGCCAGCAGCCCTCGGACAGGGGAGTACGAGCAGTACTTC,CASSPRTGEYEQYF
TRBV20-1,TRBJ2-6,NA,NA,TGCAGTTTAACCGGGACTGCAGATTCTGGGGCCAGCGTCCTGACTTTC,CSLTGTADSGASVLTF
TRBV14,TRBJ2-1,many,NA,TGTGCCAGCAGCCAAGCGATGGGGTCCTACAATGAGCAGTTCTTC,CASSQAMGSYNEQFF
TRBV15,TRBJ2-6,many,NA,TGTGCCACCAGCCCCCGGTCTGGGGCCAACGTCCTGACTTTC,CATSPRSGANVLTF
TRBV20-1,TRBJ2-7,many,TRBD1,TGCAGTGCTAGAAGACAGGGATTATGGGAGCAGTACTTC,CSARRQGLWEQYF
TRBV28,TRBJ2-3,many,NA,TGTGCCAGCAGGGTTCGGCATCGCACAGATACGCAGTATTTT,CASRVRHRTDTQYF
TRBV20-1,TRBJ1-1,many,NA,TGCAGTGCTAGAGATGGGGGCGGATCGAACACTGAAGCTTTCTTT,CSARDGGGSNTEAFF
TRBV6-6,TRBJ1-4,NA,NA,TGTGCCACCCTGCGGAGGGGCCGGGGCGAAAAACTGTTTTTT,CATLRRGRGEKLFF
TRBV28,TRBJ1-4,NA,TRBD1,TGTGCCACTTATCGACAGGGTGAAAAACCGTTTTTT,CATYRQGEKPFF
TRBV5-1,TRBJ2-3,NA,TRBD2,TGCGCCAGCAGCTCCCTAGCGGGGGGGAGCGCAGATACGCAGTATTTT,CASSSLAGGSADTQYF
TRBV5-6,TRBJ2-3,NA,NA,TGTGCCAGCAGCTCCACTGAAACAGATATGCAGTATTTT,CASSSTETDMQYF
TRBV5-1,TRBJ2-5,many,NA,TGCGCCAGCAGGACCGGGGATGAAGAGACCCAGTACTTC,CASRTGDEETQYF
TRBV20-1,TRBJ1-5,NA,NA,TGCAGTGTTCCGGACGTCGGGGACCAGCGACAGCCCCAGCATTTT,CSVPDVGDQRQPQHF
TRBV6-1,TRBJ1-1,NA,NA,TGTGCCAGCCGTACTGGAACTGAAGCTTTCTTT,CASRTGTEAFF
TRBV29-1,TRBJ2-1,many,TRBD2,TGCAGCGTGGGAGGGTTCTCGGCTAGCGGGGGGGCGGGTGAGCAGTTCTTC,CSVGGFSASGGAGEQFF
TRBV5-1,TRBJ2-3,NA,TRBD2,TGCGCCAGCAGCTCTGGTAGGCCTAGCGGGGGGGCAGATGCGCAGTATTTT,CASSSGRPSGGADAQYF
TRBV5-6,TRBJ2-3,many,NA,TGTGCCAGCAGCAAGGACAGCACAGATACGCAGTATTTT,CASSKDSTDTQYF
TRBV5-6,TRBJ2-2,NA,NA,TGTGCCAGCAGCTTACTAGGAGGATCGAGCACCGGGGAGCTGTTTTTT,CASSLLGGSSTGELFF
TRBV5-6,TRBJ2-4,once,TRBD2,TGTGCCAGCAGCCCCCCGGGGGGGGGCATTACCAAAAACATTCAGTACTTC,CASSPPGGGITKNIQYF
TRBV6-2/TRBV6-3,TRBJ1-2,many,NA,TGTGCCAGCGGGGGATTACAGTTCTATGGCTACACCTTC,CASGGLQFYGYTF
TRBV20-1,TRBJ2-5,NA,TRBD2,TGCAGTGCTAGAGCTCTTAGCGGGAGTCGAGAGACCCAGTACTTC,CSARALSGSRETQYF
TRBV20-1,TRBJ1-4,NA,NA,TGCAGTACTAGACGCGGACCCCCGTCACGGGATGAAAAACTGTTTTTT,CSTRRGPPSRDEKLFF
TRBV4-3,TRBJ1-2,many,NA,TGCGCCAGCAGCCAAGATCTAATTCGGGGGAACTATGGCTACACCTTC,CASSQDLIRGNYGYTF
TRBV5-1,TRBJ2-5,many,NA,TGCGCCAGCAGCTTTGCACCCCAAGAGACCCAGTACTTC,CASSFAPQETQYF
TRBV20-1,TRBJ2-1,many,NA,TGCAGTGCTAAACGGGGGAACTACAATGAGCAGTTCTTC,CSAKRGNYNEQFF
TRBV7-9,TRBJ2-1,many,TRBD1,TGTGCCAGCAGCTTAGCTACAGGGGTGGACGGGCAGTTCTTC,CASSLATGVDGQFF
TRBV5-1,TRBJ2-1,NA,TRBD2,TGCGCCAGCAAGGCGGGACTAGCGGGGGGCGCAACCTACAATGAGCAGTTCTTC,CASKAGLAGGATYNEQFF
TRBV5-1,TRBJ2-4,NA,NA,TGCGCCAGCAGCTTGGGACCCCGGGGGGCTATATACGGGCAGTACTTC,CASSLGPRGAIYGQYF
TRBV6-2/TRBV6-3,TRBJ2-5,NA,TRBD2,TGTGCCAGCAGAAATGCGGGGGAGCAAGAGACCCAGTACTTC,CASRNAGEQETQYF
TRBV28,TRBJ1-6,many,NA,TGTGCCAGCATCTCAACCGGCAGGGCAATGGGTAATTCACCCCTCCACTTT,CASISTGRAMGNSPLHF
TRBV11-2,TRBJ2-7,many,NA,TGTGCCAGCAGCTTAGAAGGGGGGACAGTCTACGAGCAGTACTTC,CASSLEGGTVYEQYF
TRBV7-3,TRBJ2-1,few,NA,TGTGCCAGCAGCTTAACGGGGGAGCAGTTCTTC,CASSLTGEQFF
TRBV5-1,TRBJ1-4,NA,NA,TGCGCCAGCAGCTGGGCGGCAGGGCCCCATGAAAAACTGTTTTTT,CASSWAAGPHEKLFF
TRBV5-1,TRBJ2-1,many,TRBD1,TGCGCCAGCAGCGGGCATGCGGACAGGGGGCCGAATGAGCAGTTCTTC,CASSGHADRGPNEQFF
TRBV7-7,TRBJ2-1,few,NA,TGTGCTAGCAGCTTAGCGCTGGGGAGTGAGCAGTTCTTC,CASSLALGSEQFF
TRBV11-1,TRBJ1-2,many,NA,TGTGCCAGCAGCCTCACACATGGCTTTCCATATGGCTACACCTTC,CASSLTHGFPYGYTF
TRBV10-3,TRBJ2-7,many,TRBD1,TGTGCCATCAGGCCAGGGGGCATCGCCTACGAGCAGTACTTC,CAIRPGGIAYEQYF
TRBV20-1,TRBJ2-7,NA,NA,TGCGGTGCTAGGGACGCGGAACGTAGCTCCTACGAGCAGTACTTC,CGARDAERSSYEQYF
TRBV28,TRBJ2-1,many,NA,TGTGCCAGCAGTCTCCCTTTGGGCGCGAGCTCCTACAATGAGCAGTTCTTC,CASSLPLGASSYNEQFF
TRBV4-1,TRBJ1-3,NA,TRBD1,TGCGCCAGCAGCCAAGCCCCTCCGACAGGGACGGGAGGAAACACCATATATTTT,CASSQAPPTGTGGNTIYF
TRBV6-2/TRBV6-3,TRBJ2-5,NA,TRBD2,TGTGCCAGCAGGCAGGGACTAGCGGGAGGCAAGGCCCAGTACTTC,CASRQGLAGGKAQYF
TRBV9,TRBJ2-1,many,NA,TGTGCCAGCGGGCCTGAGCAGTTCTTC,CASGPEQFF
TRBV7-2,TRBJ2-7,NA,NA,TGTGCCAGCAGCTCCAGGTATTCTTCCTACGAGCAGTACTTC,CASSSRYSSYEQYF
TRBV20-1,TRBJ1-2,NA,NA,TGCAGTGCTAGTCTCACTTTCGGGGGTCGTGGCTACACCTTC,CSASLTFGGRGYTF
TRBV7-9,TRBJ1-2,NA,NA,TGTGCCAGCAGAAGGGTAGGGCTGAGCTACACCTTC,CASRRVGLSYTF